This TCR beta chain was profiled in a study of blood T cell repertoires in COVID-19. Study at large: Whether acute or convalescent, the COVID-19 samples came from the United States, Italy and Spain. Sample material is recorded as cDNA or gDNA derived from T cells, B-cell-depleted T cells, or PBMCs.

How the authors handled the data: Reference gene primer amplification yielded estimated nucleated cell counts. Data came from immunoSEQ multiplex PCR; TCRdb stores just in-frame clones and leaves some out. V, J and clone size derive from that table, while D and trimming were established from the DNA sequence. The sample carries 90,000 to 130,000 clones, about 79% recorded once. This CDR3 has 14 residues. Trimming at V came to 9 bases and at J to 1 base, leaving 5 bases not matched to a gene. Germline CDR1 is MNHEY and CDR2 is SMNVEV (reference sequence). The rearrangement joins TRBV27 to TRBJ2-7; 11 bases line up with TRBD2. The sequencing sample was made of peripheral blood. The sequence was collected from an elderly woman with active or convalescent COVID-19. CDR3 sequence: CARPLAGGSYEQYF. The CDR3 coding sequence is TGTGCCAGACCCCTAGCGGGAGGTTCCTACGAGCAGTACTTC.